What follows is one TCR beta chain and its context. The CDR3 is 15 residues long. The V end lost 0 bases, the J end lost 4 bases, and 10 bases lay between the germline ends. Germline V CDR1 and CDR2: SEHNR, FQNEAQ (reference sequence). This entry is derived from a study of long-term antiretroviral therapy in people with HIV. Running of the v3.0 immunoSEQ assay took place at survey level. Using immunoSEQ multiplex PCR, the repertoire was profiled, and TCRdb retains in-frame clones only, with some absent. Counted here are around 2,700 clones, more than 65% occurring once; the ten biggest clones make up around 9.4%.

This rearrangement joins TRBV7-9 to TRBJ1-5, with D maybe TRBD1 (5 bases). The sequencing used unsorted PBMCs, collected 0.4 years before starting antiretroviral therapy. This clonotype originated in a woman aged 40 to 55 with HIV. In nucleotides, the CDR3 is TGTGCCAGCAGCTTAGCGCACGGGGGGAATCAGCCCCAGCATTTT. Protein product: CASSLAHGGNQPQHF.